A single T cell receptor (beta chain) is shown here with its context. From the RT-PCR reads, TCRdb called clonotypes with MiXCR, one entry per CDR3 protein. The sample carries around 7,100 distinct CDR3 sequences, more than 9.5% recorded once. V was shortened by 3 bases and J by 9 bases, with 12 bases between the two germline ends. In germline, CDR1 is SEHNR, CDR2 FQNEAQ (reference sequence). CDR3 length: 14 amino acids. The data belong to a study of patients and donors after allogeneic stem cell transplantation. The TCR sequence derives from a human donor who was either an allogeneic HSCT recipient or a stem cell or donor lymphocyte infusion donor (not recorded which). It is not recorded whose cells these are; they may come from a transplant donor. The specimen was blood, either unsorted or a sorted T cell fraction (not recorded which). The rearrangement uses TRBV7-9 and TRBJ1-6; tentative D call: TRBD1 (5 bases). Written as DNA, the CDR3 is TGTGCCAGCAGCTTTGACAGCGACGGTTCACCCCTCCACTTT. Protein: CASSFDSDGSPLHF.